This TCR beta chain was recovered during a study of T-cell reconstitution after alpha-beta-depleted transplantation in children. As it was prepared, the TCRbeta library received unique molecular identifiers. TCRdb recomputed calls from the PCR reads with MiXCR, one row per CDR3 protein. The table records about 980,000 distinct CDR3 sequences, around 30% of them present only once. Study-wide results and caveats: After transplant, at about two months, alpha-beta T cells were reportedly derived from several hundred expanded graft clones. TCRbeta diversity was high at day 60 in some patients (a result of surviving recipient T cells and thymic progenitors).

The CDR3 loop spans 17 amino acids. V shed 6 bases and J 0 bases; nucleotides not matched to a gene: 7. This clonotype was seen a handful of times. Its cognate antigen is unknown. The chain combines TRBV12-3 or TRBV12-4 with TRBJ2-1, with TRBD2 matching 11 bases. This sample comprised PBMCs, mostly from graft donor cells, obtained 360 days after TCRalphabeta/CD19-depleted stem cell transplant. This clonotype was obtained from a boy in the first two years of life who had a stem cell transplant for SCID, so the T cells may come from the graft donor. In DNA, the CDR3 is TGTGCCAGCAGCCAGAGGCTAGCGGGGGGCTCCTACAATGAGCAGTTCTTC. It translates to CASSQRLAGGSYNEQFF.